Listed here is a single T cell receptor (beta chain). The antigen is undetermined. This entry is derived from a study of a mutant IDH1 vaccine in newly diagnosed glioma. Produced via immunoSEQ multiplex PCR; TCRdb's table is partial and in-frame only. The sample holds roughly 60,000 clones; roughly 74% are singletons and the top ten take 4.5% to 5%. The time point here: week 35, safety follow-up. Vaccination comprised doses that each held 300 ug of mutant IDH1 20-mer peptide, plus topical imiquimod. Study-level points and caveats: It was more than 80% of patients that developed vaccine-induced immune responses.

This TCR was sampled from a man aged 45 to 65 with glioma. The sequencing here drew on PBMCs, taken from a glioma patient whose treatment included an IDH1 peptide vaccine.

The CDR3: CAWSVIDLLTYNEQFF. The DNA for the CDR3 is TGTGCCTGGAGTGTAATTGATCTCCTGACCTACAATGAGCAGTTCTTC. The chain is built from TRBV30 and TRBJ2-1, with D hard to call. The CDR3 is 16 residues long. Germline assignment: CDR1 GTSNPN and CDR2 SVGIG (reference sequence). Trimming took 0 bases from V and 2 from J, leaving 14 bases between them.